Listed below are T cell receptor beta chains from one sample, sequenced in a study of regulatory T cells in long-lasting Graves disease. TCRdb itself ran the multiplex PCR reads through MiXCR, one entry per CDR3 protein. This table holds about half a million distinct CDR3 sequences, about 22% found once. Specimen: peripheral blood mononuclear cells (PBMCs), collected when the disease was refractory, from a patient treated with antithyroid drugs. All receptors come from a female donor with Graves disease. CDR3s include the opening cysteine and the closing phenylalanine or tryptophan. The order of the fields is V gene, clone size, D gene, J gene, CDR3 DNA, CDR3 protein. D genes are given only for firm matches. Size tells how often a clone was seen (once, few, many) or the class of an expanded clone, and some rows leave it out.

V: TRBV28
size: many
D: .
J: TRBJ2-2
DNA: TGTGCCAGCTCACCTACAGGGTTGGACACCGGGGAGCTGTTTTTT
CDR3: CASSPTGLDTGELFF

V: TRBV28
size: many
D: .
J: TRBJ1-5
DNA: TGTGCCAGCAGTCCGGGGAGCAATCAGCCCCAGCATTTT
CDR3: CASSPGSNQPQHF

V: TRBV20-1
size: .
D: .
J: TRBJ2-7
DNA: TGCAGTGCTTGGGCCCCTGGGGTCTACGAGCAGTACTTC
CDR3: CSAWAPGVYEQYF

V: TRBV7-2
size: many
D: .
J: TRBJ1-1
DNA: TGTGCCAGCAGCTTATCCGCGACGATGAACACTGAAGCTTTCTTT
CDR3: CASSLSATMNTEAFF

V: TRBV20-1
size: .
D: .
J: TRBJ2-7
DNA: TGCAGTGCTAGGGCCGGAGACTACGAGCAGTACTTC
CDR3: CSARAGDYEQYF

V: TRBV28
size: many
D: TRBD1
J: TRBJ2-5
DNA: TGTGCCAGCAGTTTATTCCTGGACAGGGTTAAGGAGACCCAGTACTTC
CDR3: CASSLFLDRVKETQYF

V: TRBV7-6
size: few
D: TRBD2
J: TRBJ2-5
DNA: TGTGCCAGCAGCTTAGGGGGTTCTAGCGGGGCCCAAGAGACCCAGTACTTC
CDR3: CASSLGGSSGAQETQYF

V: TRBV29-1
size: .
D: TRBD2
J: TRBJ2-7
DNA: TGCAGCGTTGCAAGACTAGCGGGAGGAGGGGGGTCCGAGCAGTACTTC
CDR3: CSVARLAGGGGSEQYF

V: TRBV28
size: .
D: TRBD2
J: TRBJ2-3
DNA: TGTGCCAGCAGCCATGGGAGGGAATGGGGCACAGGTACGCAGTATTTT
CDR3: CASSHGREWGTGTQYF

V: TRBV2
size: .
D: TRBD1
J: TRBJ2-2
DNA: TGTGCCAGCACCGAACAGGGGGCCAACACCGGGGAGCTGTTTTTT
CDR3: CASTEQGANTGELFF

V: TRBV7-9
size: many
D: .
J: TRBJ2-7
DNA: TGTGCCAGCAGCTTAGCGCGGCTCGACGAGCAGTACTTC
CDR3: CASSLARLDEQYF

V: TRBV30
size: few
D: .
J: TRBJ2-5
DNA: TGTGCCTGGAGCGGGAGAGGGGAGACCCAGTACTTC
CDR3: CAWSGRGETQYF

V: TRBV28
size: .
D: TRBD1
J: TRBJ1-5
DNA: TGTGCCAGCAGTTTGTTAGACAGGGGCCCCAATCAACCCCAGCATTTT
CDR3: CASSLLDRGPNQPQHF

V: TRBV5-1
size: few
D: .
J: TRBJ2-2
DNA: TGCGCCAGCAGCTCCCTAGGGATCGGGGAGCTGTTTTTT
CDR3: CASSSLGIGELFF

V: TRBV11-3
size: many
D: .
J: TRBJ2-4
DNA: TGTGCCAGCAGCACTACAGGGTTCACCAAAAACATTCAGTACTTC
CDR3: CASSTTGFTKNIQYF

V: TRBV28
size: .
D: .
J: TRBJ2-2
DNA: TGTGCCAGCAGTCTACCGGACAAGGACGGGGAGCTGTTTTTT
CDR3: CASSLPDKDGELFF

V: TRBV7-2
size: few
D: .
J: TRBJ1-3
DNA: TGTGCCAGCAGCATGGGTGTCTTCAGCTCTGGAAACACCATATATTTT
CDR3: CASSMGVFSSGNTIYF

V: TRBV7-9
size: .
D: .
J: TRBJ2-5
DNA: TGTGCCGGCAGCTTATCCGAGACCCAGTACTTC
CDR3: CAGSLSETQYF

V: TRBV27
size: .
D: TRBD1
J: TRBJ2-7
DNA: TGTGCCAGCAGTTTAAACGGTCGGCCAGGGGGTTTTGACGAGCAGTACTTC
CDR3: CASSLNGRPGGFDEQYF

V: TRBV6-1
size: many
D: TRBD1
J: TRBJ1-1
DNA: TGTGCCAGCAGACAGACAGGGGCGGACACTGAAGCTTTCTTT
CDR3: CASRQTGADTEAFF

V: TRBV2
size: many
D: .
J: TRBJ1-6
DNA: TGTGCCAGCAGTGACTGGTCACCCCTCCACTTT
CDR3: CASSDWSPLHF

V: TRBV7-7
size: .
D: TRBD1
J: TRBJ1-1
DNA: TGTGCTAGCAGCCCCATCGACAGGGTGGCTTTCTTT
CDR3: CASSPIDRVAFF

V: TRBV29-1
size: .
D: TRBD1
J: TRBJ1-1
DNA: TGCAGCGCGGACAGGGGCGACACTGAAGCTTTCTTT
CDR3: CSADRGDTEAFF

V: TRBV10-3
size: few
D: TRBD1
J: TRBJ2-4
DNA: TGTGCCATCAGTGATTCCGATTGGGACAGGGGAGTTCGGAACATTCAGTACTTC
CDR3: CAISDSDWDRGVRNIQYF

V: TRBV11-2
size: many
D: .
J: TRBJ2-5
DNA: TGTGCCACCGGACAGTCTCAAGAGACCCAGTACTTC
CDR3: CATGQSQETQYF

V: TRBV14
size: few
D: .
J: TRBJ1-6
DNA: TGTGCCAGCAGCCAAGACAGGGGTTCACCCCTCCACTTT
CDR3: CASSQDRGSPLHF

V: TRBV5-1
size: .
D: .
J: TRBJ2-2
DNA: TGCGCCAGCAGCTTGGTGGCGAGGACGGACAACACCGGGGAGCTGTTTTTT
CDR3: CASSLVARTDNTGELFF

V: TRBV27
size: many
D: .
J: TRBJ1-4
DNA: TGTGCCAGCAAGCGGGGGACGGGAAAACTGTTTTTT
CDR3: CASKRGTGKLFF

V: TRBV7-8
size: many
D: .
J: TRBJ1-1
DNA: TGTGCCAGCAGCATCGGGCCGAACACTGAAGCTTTCTTT
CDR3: CASSIGPNTEAFF

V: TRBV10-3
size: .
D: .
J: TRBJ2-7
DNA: TGTGCCATCAGTGATGTGGCAGGGCAGGAGCAGTACTTC
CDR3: CAISDVAGQEQYF

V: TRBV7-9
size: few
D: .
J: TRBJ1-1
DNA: TGTGCCAGCAGCTTAACGACGTCGGGAGCTGAAGCTTTCTTT
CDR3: CASSLTTSGAEAFF

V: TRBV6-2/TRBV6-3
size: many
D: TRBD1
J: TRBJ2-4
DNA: TGTGCCAGCAGTTACTCCGGGACAGGGGGCGGCAAAAACATTCAGTACTTC
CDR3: CASSYSGTGGGKNIQYF

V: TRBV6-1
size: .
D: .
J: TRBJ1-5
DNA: TGTGCCAGCAGACCAGGGTTCGGTAACAATCAGCCCCAGCATTTT
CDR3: CASRPGFGNNQPQHF

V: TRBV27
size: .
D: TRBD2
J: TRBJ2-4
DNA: TGTGCCAGCAGTTGGGGACAGCGGGGGGGCCGAGCCAAAAACATTCAGTACTTC
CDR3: CASSWGQRGGRAKNIQYF

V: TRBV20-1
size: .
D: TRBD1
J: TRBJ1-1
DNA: TGCAGTGCTCCGACAGGGTTGAACACTGAAGCTTTCTTT
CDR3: CSAPTGLNTEAFF

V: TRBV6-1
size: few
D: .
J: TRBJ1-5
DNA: TGTGCCAGCAGTCTCGACAGGCCCCGCTCGCGCAATCAGCCCCAGCATTTT
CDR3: CASSLDRPRSRNQPQHF

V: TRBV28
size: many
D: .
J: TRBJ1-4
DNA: TGTGCCAGCAGCCGTACGCCCTCCCAAACAGTAGATCTGTTTTTT
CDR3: CASSRTPSQTVDLFF

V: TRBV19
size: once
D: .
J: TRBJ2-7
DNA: TGTGCCAGTAGTACGCGGGCGGATCAAACCTACGAGCAGTACTTC
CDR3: CASSTRADQTYEQYF

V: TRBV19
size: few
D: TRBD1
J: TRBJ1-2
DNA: TGTGCCAGTAGAGGGACAGTCTATGGCTACACCTTC
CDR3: CASRGTVYGYTF

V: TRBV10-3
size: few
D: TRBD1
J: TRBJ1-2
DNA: TGTGCCATCAGTGGTCAGGGGGCTAACTATGGCTACACCTTC
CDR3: CAISGQGANYGYTF

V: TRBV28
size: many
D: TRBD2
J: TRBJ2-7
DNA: TGTGCCAGCAGTTTGGGACTAGCGGGTTCCTACGAGCAGTACTTC
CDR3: CASSLGLAGSYEQYF

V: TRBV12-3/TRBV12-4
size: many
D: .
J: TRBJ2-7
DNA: TGTGCCAGCAGTTTGGTGACGATCTACGAGCAGTACTTC
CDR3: CASSLVTIYEQYF

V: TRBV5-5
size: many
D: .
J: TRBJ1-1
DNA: TGTGCCAGCAGCTTGGGGACTATCATTGAGGCTGAAGCTTTCTTT
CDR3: CASSLGTIIEAEAFF

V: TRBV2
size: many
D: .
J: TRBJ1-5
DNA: TGTGCCAGCAGTGAGTACGCGATAAGCAATCAGCCCCAGCATTTT
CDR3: CASSEYAISNQPQHF

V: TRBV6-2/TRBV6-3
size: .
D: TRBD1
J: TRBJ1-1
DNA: TGTGCCAGCAGTTACCGACGACAGGGGAACACTGAAGCTTTCTTT
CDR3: CASSYRRQGNTEAFF

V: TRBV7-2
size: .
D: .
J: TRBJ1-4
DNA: TGTGCCAGCAGCTTGGCTAGGAGGGGAGATGAAAAACTGTTTTTT
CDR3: CASSLARRGDEKLFF

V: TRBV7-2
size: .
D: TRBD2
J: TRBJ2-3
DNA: TGTGCCAGCAGCGTTAGCGGGAGGGTTAGCACAGATACGCAGTATTTT
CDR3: CASSVSGRVSTDTQYF

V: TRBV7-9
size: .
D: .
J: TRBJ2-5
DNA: TGTGCCAGCAGCTCGGGACATGGAGAGACCCAGTACTTC
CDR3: CASSSGHGETQYF

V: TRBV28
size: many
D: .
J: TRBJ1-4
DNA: TGTGCCAGCAGGCCGACAGGAGTGGATGAAAAACTGTTTTTT
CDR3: CASRPTGVDEKLFF

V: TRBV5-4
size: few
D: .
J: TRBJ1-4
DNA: TGTGCCAGCAGCTCGGTGACAGGTGAAAAACTGTTTTTT
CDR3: CASSSVTGEKLFF

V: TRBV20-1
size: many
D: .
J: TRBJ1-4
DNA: TGCAGTGCCTTCCGAGGGGGAGAAAAACTGTTTTTT
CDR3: CSAFRGGEKLFF

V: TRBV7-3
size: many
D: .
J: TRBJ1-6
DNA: TGTGCCAGCAGCTTACAGGTCCAGGGTTCACCCCTCCACTTT
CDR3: CASSLQVQGSPLHF